This T cell receptor (beta chain) was profiled in a study of shared clonotypes between healthy human individuals. Study-wide points: The small donor group covered limited genetic and exposure diversity. Across a handful of donors, naive CD4 shared 5% to 6.5%, naive CD8 less than 4%, memory CD4 roughly 2.1%, memory CD8 over 0.3%. Lower generation probabilities were found for non-shared clonotypes than for those shared by all four donors.

J lost 0 bases, V lost 3 bases, and 5 bases had no gene match. CDR1 and CDR2 from the germline V gene are SGHVS and FQNEAQ. The CDR3 covers 16 residues. Replicate sorted-subset PCRs were loaded with around 210 ng DNA, 25,000 to 30,000 T cell genomes. Profiled with immunoSEQ multiplex PCR; TCRdb holds only in-frame clones, not every one. Of roughly 2.2 million clones listed, about nine tenths were seen once; the top ten hold about 0.41%. Points on this clone: Antigen: not known.

Sequenced sample: naive CD4+ T cells from PBMCs. Subset indicated: CD45RA+ positively selected. The sequence derives from a man aged 18-30 years in good health. Some clones in this sample may be carry-over from other donors' samples. The chain uses TRBV7-8 and TRBJ2-3; TRBD2 matches 8 bases. CDR3 sequence (DNA): TGTGCCAGCAGCTTCGACGGGAGGGCGAGCACAGATACGCAGTATTTT. Translation gives CASSFDGRASTDTQYF.